These T cell receptor beta chains were read from a single sample in a study of control samples from healthy donors and cancer patients. The protocol was immunoSEQ multiplex PCR, while the TCRdb copy is restricted to in-frame clones and leaves out a portion. The sample gives about 410,000 clones, about nine tenths of which show up once; 5% to 7% is in the top ten. Source material: PBMCs. The receptors derive from a man aged 35 to 55 with head and neck cancer. Both conserved end residues are part of each CDR3. Fields, in order: clone size, V gene, D gene, J gene, CDR3 DNA, CDR3 protein. D genes are given only for firm matches. Clone size is stated in some rows and not others, as once, few, many or a class when expanded.

few,TRBV28,TRBD1,TRBJ1-2,TGTGCCAGCAGACCCCTTACAGGGGTAGTTTATGGCTACACCTTC,CASRPLTGVVYGYTF
-,TRBV15,TRBD1,TRBJ2-1,TGTGCCACCAGCAGAGAGGCAGGAGACAGGGGGCGGATTGAGCAGTTCTTC,CATSREAGDRGRIEQFF
once,TRBV7-2,-,TRBJ2-2,TGTGCCAGCAGCTTATGGGGGACCCTAGCGCCCGACACCGGGGAGCTGTTTTTT,CASSLWGTLAPDTGELFF
-,TRBV19,-,TRBJ1-2,TGTGCCAGTAGTATCGTGGGCAACTATGGCTACACCTTC,CASSIVGNYGYTF
once,TRBV5-1,-,TRBJ1-3,TGCGCCAGCAGCTTAGGCAATACAAACACCATATATTTT,CASSLGNTNTIYF
-,TRBV5-1,-,TRBJ2-4,TGCGCCAGCAGCTTCGGATATTCCAAAAACATTCAGTACTTC,CASSFGYSKNIQYF
-,TRBV4-2,-,TRBJ2-1,TGTGCCAGCAGCCGAGACCCCTACAATGAGCAGTTCTTC,CASSRDPYNEQFF
-,TRBV5-8,-,TRBJ1-5,TGTGCCAGCAGCTTGGAGACCCCCACCCCGGTCATCAATCAGCCCCAGCATTTT,CASSLETPTPVINQPQHF
-,TRBV6-4,-,TRBJ2-1,TGTGCCAGCAGTGATGGCTCCTACAATGAGCAGTTCTTC,CASSDGSYNEQFF
few,TRBV5-1,-,TRBJ2-7,TGCGCCAGCAGCTTGGGTCTGGGGTTGGGGGAGCAGTACTTC,CASSLGLGLGEQYF
-,TRBV6-5,-,TRBJ1-1,TGTGCCAGCACGGGGGGAAGGGCTCGAACTGAAGCTTTCTTT,CASTGGRARTEAFF
-,TRBV3-1/TRBV3-2,-,TRBJ2-5,TGTGCCAGCAGCCAAGTACGAGGGAACCAAGAGACCCAGTACTTC,CASSQVRGNQETQYF
-,TRBV5-4,TRBD2,TRBJ2-1,TGTGCCAGCCTACCGGGACTAGGGCGTGAGCAGTTCTTC,CASLPGLGREQFF
-,TRBV18,-,TRBJ1-3,TGTGCCAGCTCACCACGGGGGCTAGACGGCCTGCCCACCTCTGGAAACACCATATATTTT,CASSPRGLDGLPTSGNTIYF
-,TRBV12-5,TRBD1,TRBJ2-2,TGTGCTAGTGGTTGGTGGACAGGGGAGAGCGGGGAGCTGTTTTTT,CASGWWTGESGELFF
-,TRBV6-6,-,TRBJ1-1,TGTGCCAGCAGTTCTCGAAACACTGAAGCTTTCTTT,CASSSRNTEAFF
-,TRBV29-1,TRBD2,TRBJ2-7,TGCAGCGTTCTAACCAACCTGGGGGGGGACGAGCAGTACTTC,CSVLTNLGGDEQYF
-,TRBV2,-,TRBJ1-5,TGTGCCAGCAGCGAGGGTAGTAGCAATCAGCCCCAGCATTTT,CASSEGSSNQPQHF
-,TRBV6-5,-,TRBJ1-2,TGTGCCAGCAGGTCAGAGGCTCTCTATGGCTACACCTTC,CASRSEALYGYTF
-,TRBV15,-,TRBJ2-7,TGTGCCACCAGCAGGGACCCGTCCTACGAGCAGTACTTC,CATSRDPSYEQYF
-,TRBV10-1,-,TRBJ2-2,TGCGCCAGCACGTCGGGGTACACCGGGGAGCTGTTTTTT,CASTSGYTGELFF
once,TRBV7-9,-,TRBJ1-2,TGTGCCAGCAGCTTAGATCTTCCGACCTATGGCTACACCTTC,CASSLDLPTYGYTF